The 11 T cell receptor beta chains below come from one sample, sequenced in a study of blood T cell repertoires in COVID-19. Some clones are missing from TCRdb's copy, which holds only in-frame ones; the method was immunoSEQ multiplex PCR. The table shows around 140,000 clones, with roughly three quarters occurring only once. The sequenced sample was peripheral blood. The receptors were gathered from a woman in her 70s with acute or convalescent COVID-19.

The chain combines TRBV5-1 with TRBJ1-2; D is unresolved. Germline V gene sequence: CDR1 SGHRS, CDR2 YFSETQ. The CDR3 is made up of 12 amino acids. V was shortened by 0 bases and J by 8 bases, with 8 bases between the two germline ends. The CDR3 coding sequence is TGCGCCAGCAGCTTGGCCGGTTTCGGCTACACCTTC. Encoded protein: CASSLAGFGYTF.

The rearrangement uses TRBV15 and TRBJ2-7; 7 bases agree with TRBD2. In germline, CDR1 is LNHNV, CDR2 YYDKDF (reference sequence). With 0 bases clipped from V and 6 bases from J, the junction kept 11 bases outside the gene matches. CDR3 length: 16 amino acids. CDR3 DNA sequence: TGTGCCACCAGCAGAGATCTTGGGCAGGGACTATCCGAGCAGTACTTC. Amino acid sequence: CATSRDLGQGLSEQYF.

The rearrangement links TRBV6-6 to TRBJ2-1; perhaps TRBD1 as D (5 bases). The length of the CDR3 is 14 residues. Germline CDR1 and CDR2: MNHNY and SVGAGI (reference sequence). V was trimmed by 7 bases and J by 10 bases, leaving 20 bases between them. CDR3 sequence: CASTLGATQTEQFF. CDR3 DNA: TGTGCCAGCACCCTAGGGGCTACTCAGACGGAGCAGTTCTTC.

This clone was seen a handful of times. The rearrangement joins TRBV6-5 to TRBJ1-2, with TRBD1 identical over 11 bases. Germline V CDR1 and CDR2: MNHEY, SVGAGI. The CDR3 has 15 residues. V lost 6 bases, J lost 7 bases, and 10 bases stayed unmatched. The CDR3 nucleotides are TGTGCCAGCAGCCTCGCGGACAGGGGGCGTCTTGGCTACACCTTC. Translating gives CASSLADRGRLGYTF.

The rearrangement links TRBV7-2 to TRBJ2-2; 7 nucleotides align to TRBD1. V lost 5 bases to trimming and J lost 7 bases; unmatched junction nucleotides: 4. The CDR3 length is 13 residues. Germline values: CDR1 SGHTA, CDR2 FQGNSA. The CDR3 is CASSGRGIGELFF. CDR3 DNA: TGTGCCAGCAGCGGCAGGGGGATCGGGGAGCTGTTTTTT.

The chain is built from TRBV6-5 and TRBJ2-1, with 13 bases lining up with TRBD2. Germline V gives CDR1 MNHEY, CDR2 SVGAGI. The CDR3 has 15 amino acids. V shed 8 bases, J shed 7 bases, and the junction held 8 bases outside the gene matches. The DNA of the CDR3 is TGTGCCAGCTTCAGGACTAGCGGGAGTGAAAATGAGCAGTTCTTC. Translation gives CASFRTSGSENEQFF.

This clone was counted between two and nine times. The rearrangement links TRBV6-2 or TRBV6-3 to TRBJ2-6; 8 bases fit TRBD1. The V and J ends lost 0 bases and 0 bases, in that order; junction bases with no gene match: 7. Germline V lookup: CDR1 MNHEY, CDR2 SVGEGT. The CDR3 covers 19 residues. The CDR3 sequence: CASSYSIIRGPSGANVLTF. CDR3 nucleotides: TGTGCCAGCAGTTACTCGATTATCAGGGGGCCCTCTGGGGCCAACGTCCTGACTTTC.

This clone is a singleton in its sample. The chain is built from TRBV5-1 and TRBJ1-2; D call uncertain. The CDR3 length is 14 residues. The V end lost 4 bases, the J end lost 0 bases, and 10 bases lay between the germline ends. Per germline, CDR1 SGHRS and CDR2 YFSETQ. The CDR3 coding sequence is TGCGCCAGCAGCATGGGCGATACTAACTATGGCTACACCTTC. Translation gives CASSMGDTNYGYTF.

This clone was seen a handful of times. The chain couples TRBV29-1 to TRBJ2-1, with 10 bases lining up with TRBD2. This CDR3 contains 16 residues. Germline V gives CDR1 SQVTM, CDR2 ANQGSEA. The J segment lost 7 bases and the V segment lost 8 bases, leaving 17 bases of the junction unmatched. In DNA, the CDR3 is TGCAGCCTCGACCTAGCGGGAGTAACGGGCAGTAATGAGCAGTTCTTC. As protein: CSLDLAGVTGSNEQFF.

J is TRBJ2-5 and V is TRBV9; 8 bases line up with TRBD2. The CDR3 sequence is 15 residues long. V lost 2 bases and J lost 0; bases outside the gene matches: 3. From germline, CDR1 is SGDLS and CDR2 YYNGEE. Here the CDR3 reads CASSVVAGHQETQYF. The CDR3 DNA reads TGTGCCAGCAGCGTCGTAGCGGGGCACCAAGAGACCCAGTACTTC.

Of note for this clone: The sample has other DNA sequences that encode this CDR3 too. The chain recombines TRBV11-2 with TRBJ2-7, with a tentative D call TRBD1 (6 bases). V lost 5 bases and J lost 0, with 11 bases in between. This CDR3 contains 14 residues. CDR1 and CDR2 from the germline V gene are SGHAT and FQNNGV. CDR3 DNA sequence: TGTGCCAGCAGCGCACGACAGGACTCCTACGAGCAGTACTTC. Translating gives CASSARQDSYEQYF.